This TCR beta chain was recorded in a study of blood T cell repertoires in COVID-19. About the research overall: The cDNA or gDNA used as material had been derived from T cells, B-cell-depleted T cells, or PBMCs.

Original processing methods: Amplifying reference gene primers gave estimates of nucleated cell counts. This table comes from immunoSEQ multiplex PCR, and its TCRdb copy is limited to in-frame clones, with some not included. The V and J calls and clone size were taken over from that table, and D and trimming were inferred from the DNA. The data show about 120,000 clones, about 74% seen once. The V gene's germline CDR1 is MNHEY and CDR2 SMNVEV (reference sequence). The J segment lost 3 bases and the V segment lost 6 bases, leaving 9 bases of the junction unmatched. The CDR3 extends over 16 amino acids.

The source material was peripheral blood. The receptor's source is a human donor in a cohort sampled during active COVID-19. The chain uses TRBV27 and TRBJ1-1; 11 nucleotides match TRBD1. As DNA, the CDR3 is TGTGCCAGCAGGGGATTAGGACAGGGGGCACACACTGAAGCTTTCTTT. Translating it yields CASRGLGQGAHTEAFF.